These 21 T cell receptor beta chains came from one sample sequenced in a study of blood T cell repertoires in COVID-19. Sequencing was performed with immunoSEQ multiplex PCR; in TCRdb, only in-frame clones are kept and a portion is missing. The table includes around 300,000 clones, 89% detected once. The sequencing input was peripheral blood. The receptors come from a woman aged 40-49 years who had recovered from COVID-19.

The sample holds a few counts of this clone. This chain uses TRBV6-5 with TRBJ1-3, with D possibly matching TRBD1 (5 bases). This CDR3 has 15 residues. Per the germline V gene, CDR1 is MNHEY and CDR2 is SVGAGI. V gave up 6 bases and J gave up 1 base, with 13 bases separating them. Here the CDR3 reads CASRVSGGSGNTIYF. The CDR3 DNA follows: TGTGCCAGCAGGGTCTCCGGGGGGTCTGGAAACACCATATATTTT.

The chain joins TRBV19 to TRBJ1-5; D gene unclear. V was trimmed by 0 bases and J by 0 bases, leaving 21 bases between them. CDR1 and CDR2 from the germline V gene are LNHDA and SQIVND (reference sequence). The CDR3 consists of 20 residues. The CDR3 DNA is TGTGCCAGTAGTATAGATTATCCCGCAGGCAGGCCCTATAGCAATCAGCCCCAGCATTTT. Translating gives CASSIDYPAGRPYSNQPQHF.

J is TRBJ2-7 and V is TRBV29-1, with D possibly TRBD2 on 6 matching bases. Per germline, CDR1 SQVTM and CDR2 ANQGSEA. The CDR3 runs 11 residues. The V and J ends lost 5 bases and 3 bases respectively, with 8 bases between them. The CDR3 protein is CSVLGGYEQYF. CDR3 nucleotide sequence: TGCAGCGTTTTGGGGGGCTACGAGCAGTACTTC.

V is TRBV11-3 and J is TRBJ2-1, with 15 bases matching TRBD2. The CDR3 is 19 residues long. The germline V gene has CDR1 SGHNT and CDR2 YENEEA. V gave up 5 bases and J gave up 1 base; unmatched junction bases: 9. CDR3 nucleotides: TGTGCCAGCAGCGGAGGACTAGCGGGAGGGGTTTCTTCCTACAATGAGCAGTTCTTC. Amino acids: CASSGGLAGGVSSYNEQFF. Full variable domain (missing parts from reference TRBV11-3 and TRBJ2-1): EAGVVQSPRYKIIEKKQPVAFWCNPISGHNTLYWYLQNLGQGPELLIRYENEEAVDDSQLPKDRFSAERLKGVDSTLKIQPAELGDSAVYLCASSGGLAGGVSSYNEQFFGPGTRLTVL.

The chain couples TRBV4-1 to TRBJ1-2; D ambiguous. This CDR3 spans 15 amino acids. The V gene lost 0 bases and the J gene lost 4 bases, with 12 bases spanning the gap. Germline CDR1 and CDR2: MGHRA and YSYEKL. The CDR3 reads CASSQEEVGSYGYTF. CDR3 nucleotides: TGCGCCAGCAGCCAAGAGGAGGTCGGTAGCTATGGCTACACCTTC.

The CDR3 here is CASSLAGELYEQYF. The CDR3 DNA sequence: TGTGCCAGCAGCCTAGCGGGAGAGCTATACGAGCAGTACTTC. The chain uses TRBV27 and TRBJ2-7, with TRBD2 identical over 10 bases. V lost 6 bases and J lost 4; bases outside the gene matches: 6. Germline CDR1 is MNHEY and CDR2 is SMNVEV (reference sequence). This CDR3 comprises 14 residues.

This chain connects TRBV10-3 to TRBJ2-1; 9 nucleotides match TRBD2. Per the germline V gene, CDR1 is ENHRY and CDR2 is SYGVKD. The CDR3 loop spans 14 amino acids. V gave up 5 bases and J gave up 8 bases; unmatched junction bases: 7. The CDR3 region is CAISPSRGGDEQFF. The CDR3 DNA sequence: TGTGCCATCAGTCCAAGCCGCGGGGGGGATGAGCAGTTCTTC.

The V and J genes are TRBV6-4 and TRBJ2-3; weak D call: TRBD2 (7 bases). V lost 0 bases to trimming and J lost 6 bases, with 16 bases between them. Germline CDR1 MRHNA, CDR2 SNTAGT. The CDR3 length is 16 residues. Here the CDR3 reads CASSDSKWAGADTQYF. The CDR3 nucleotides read TGTGCCAGCAGTGACTCGAAATGGGCGGGGGCCGATACGCAGTATTTT.

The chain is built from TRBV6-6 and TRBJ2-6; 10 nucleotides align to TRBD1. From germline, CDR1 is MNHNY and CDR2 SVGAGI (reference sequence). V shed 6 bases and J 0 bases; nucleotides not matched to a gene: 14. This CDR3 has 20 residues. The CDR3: CASSRGQGRQRSSGANVLTF. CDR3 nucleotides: TGTGCCAGCAGCCGGGGACAGGGGCGACAACGGAGCTCTGGGGCCAACGTCCTGACTTTC.

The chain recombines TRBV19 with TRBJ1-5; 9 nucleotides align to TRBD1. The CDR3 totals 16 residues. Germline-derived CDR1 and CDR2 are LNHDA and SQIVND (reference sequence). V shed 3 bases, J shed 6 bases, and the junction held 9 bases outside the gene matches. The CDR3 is CASSIPTGGGGQPQHF. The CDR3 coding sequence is TGTGCCAGTAGTATCCCCACAGGGGGCGGGGGTCAGCCCCAGCATTTT.

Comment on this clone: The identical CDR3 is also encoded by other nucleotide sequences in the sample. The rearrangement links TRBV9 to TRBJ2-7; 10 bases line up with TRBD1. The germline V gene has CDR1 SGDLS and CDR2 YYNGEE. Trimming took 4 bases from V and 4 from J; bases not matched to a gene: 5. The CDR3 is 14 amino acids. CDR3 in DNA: TGTGCCAGCAGCCCCCGGGACAGGGGTTACGAGCAGTACTTC. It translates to CASSPRDRGYEQYF.

CDR3: CASSFSGTLQDNEQFF. The CDR3 DNA follows: TGTGCCAGCAGTTTTAGCGGGACACTACAGGACAATGAGCAGTTCTTC. This chain uses TRBV27 with TRBJ2-1; TRBD2 agrees at 8 bases. Germline V CDR1 and CDR2: MNHEY, SMNVEV (reference sequence). The CDR3 spans 16 residues. V trimming: 3 bases; J trimming: 5 bases; junction bases outside the gene matches: 9.

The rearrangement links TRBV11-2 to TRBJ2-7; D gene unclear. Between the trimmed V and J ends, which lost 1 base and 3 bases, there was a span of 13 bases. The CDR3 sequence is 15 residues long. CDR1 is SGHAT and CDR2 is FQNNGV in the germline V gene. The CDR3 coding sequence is TGTGCCAGCAGCTTAGGGGTGGTCCCGGGCTACGAGCAGTACTTC. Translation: CASSLGVVPGYEQYF.

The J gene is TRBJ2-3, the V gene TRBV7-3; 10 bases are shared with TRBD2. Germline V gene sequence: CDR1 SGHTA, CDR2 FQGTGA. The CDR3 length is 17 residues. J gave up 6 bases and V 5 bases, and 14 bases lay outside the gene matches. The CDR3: CASSRTSYTSGDDTQYF. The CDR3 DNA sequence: TGTGCCAGCAGCCGAACCTCTTATACTAGCGGGGATGATACGCAGTATTTT.

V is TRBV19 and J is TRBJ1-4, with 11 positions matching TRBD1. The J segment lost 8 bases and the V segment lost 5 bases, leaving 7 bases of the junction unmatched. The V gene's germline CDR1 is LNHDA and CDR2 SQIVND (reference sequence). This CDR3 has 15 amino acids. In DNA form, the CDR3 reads TGTGCCAGTAGTCTTCCCGGGACAGGGGGGGAAAAACTGTTTTTT. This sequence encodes CASSLPGTGGEKLFF.

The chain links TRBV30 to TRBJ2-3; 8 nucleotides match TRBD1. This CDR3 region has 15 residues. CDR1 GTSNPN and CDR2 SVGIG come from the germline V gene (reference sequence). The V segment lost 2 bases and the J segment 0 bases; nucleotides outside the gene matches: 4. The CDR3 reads CAWSRDRRSTDTQYF. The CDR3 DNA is TGTGCCTGGAGTCGGGACAGGCGAAGCACAGATACGCAGTATTTT.

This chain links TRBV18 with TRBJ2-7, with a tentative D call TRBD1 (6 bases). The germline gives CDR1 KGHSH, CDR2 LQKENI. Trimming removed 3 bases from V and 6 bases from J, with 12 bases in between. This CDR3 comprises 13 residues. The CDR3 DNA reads TGTGCCAGCTCACCTCCGGGACACGGCGAGCAGTACTTC. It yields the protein CASSPPGHGEQYF.

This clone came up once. The CDR3 DNA follows: TGTGCCAGCAGCTTAGATGGAACCGGACAGGGAGTATCAGATACGCAGTATTTT. Encoded protein: CASSLDGTGQGVSDTQYF. The chain couples TRBV7-2 to TRBJ2-3, with 8 positions matching TRBD1. Per the germline V gene, CDR1 is SGHTA and CDR2 is FQGNSA. CDR3 length equals 18 residues. Unmatched junction bases numbered 13, after V lost 1 base and J lost 4 bases.

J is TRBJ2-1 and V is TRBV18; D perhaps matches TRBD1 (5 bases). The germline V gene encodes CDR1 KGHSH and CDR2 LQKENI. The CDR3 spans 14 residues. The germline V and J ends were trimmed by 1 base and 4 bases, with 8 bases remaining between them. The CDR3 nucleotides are TGTGCCAGCTCACCACGCAGGGTTTACAATGAGCAGTTCTTC. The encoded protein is CASSPRRVYNEQFF. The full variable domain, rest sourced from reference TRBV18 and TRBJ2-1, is NAGVMQNPRHLVRRRGQEARLRCSPMKGHSHVYWYRQLPEEGLKFMVYLQKENIIDESGMPKERFSAEFPKEGPSILRIQQVVRGDSAAYFCASSPRRVYNEQFFGPGTRLTVL.

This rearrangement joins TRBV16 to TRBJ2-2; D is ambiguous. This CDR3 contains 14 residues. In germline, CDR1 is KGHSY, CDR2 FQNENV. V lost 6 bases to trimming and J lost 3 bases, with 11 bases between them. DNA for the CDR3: TGTGCCAGCAGTCAGATACAGTACACCGGGGAGCTGTTTTTT. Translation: CASSQIQYTGELFF.

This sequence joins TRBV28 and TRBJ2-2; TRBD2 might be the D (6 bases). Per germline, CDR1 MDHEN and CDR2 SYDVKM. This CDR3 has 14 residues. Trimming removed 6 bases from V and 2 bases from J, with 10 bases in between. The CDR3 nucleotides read TGTGCCAGCAGAGGCGGGACTAACACCGGGGAGCTGTTTTTT. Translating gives CASRGGTNTGELFF.